This TCR beta chain came from a study of beta chain features in type 1 diabetes. Across the study: Sorted cell examination encompassed approximately 98,000,000 cells across all samples.

Of note for this clone: What it binds is not known.

Study results and limitations: Possibly, sequencing cDNA over-represented cells that had high TCR expression levels.

It was via CD45RO/CCR7/CD25/CD127/CD95/CD27 that CD4+ naive, central memory, regulatory and stem cell-like memory cells were sorted. Sequencing targeted expressed TCRB transcripts, as all isolated RNA had been reverse transcribed. The method was immunoSEQ multiplex PCR; TCRdb's version includes in-frame clones alone and lacks a portion of them. The sample lists roughly 240,000 clones, under 70% occurring once. The germline CDR1 and CDR2 sequences are KGHSH and LQKENI. V was cut by 2 bases and J by 4 bases, with 8 bases left in between. This CDR3 comprises 13 residues. The chain is built from TRBV18 and TRBJ2-5; the D is unclear. Sequences were obtained from naive CD4+ T cells from blood. The clonotype was recovered from a man aged 25-40 years in good health. DNA of the CDR3: TGTGCCAGCTCACCAACTCTGGGAGAGACCCAGTACTTC. Translated, it gives CASSPTLGETQYF.